The clone carrying this T cell receptor (beta chain) turned up a few times. The entirety of the isolated RNA underwent reverse transcription, so expressed TCRB transcripts were sequenced. Around 3.7 million reads was the average for naive, central memory and regulatory T cell samples. The assay was immunoSEQ multiplex PCR, and TCRdb's table has in-frame clones only and misses some. The profile shows 970,000 or so clones, under 20% of them singletons. The data originate from a study of beta chain features in type 1 diabetes. All sorted populations exceeded 95% purity. V gave up 2 bases and J gave up 5 bases, with 10 bases separating them. Per the germline V gene, CDR1 is SGHDT and CDR2 is YYEEEE. The length of the CDR3 is 13 residues.

The receptor was isolated from a woman under 30 in good health. The J gene is TRBJ1-2, the V gene TRBV5-6; no clear D. Sequenced sample: naive CD4+ T cells from blood. This CDR3 is CASSFRNEYGYTF. Written as DNA, the CDR3 is TGTGCCAGCAGCTTTAGGAACGAATATGGCTACACCTTC.